This T cell receptor beta chain stems from a study of T cell responses to AZD1222 COVID-19 vaccine. Study-wide background: Second doses at about 4 or about 12 weeks were pooled.

TCRdb keeps only in-frame clones here, not all; method: immunoSEQ multiplex PCR. The sample includes about 130,000 clones, about nine tenths of them seen just once. This clone was seen a single time. Its specificity is unknown. The V gene's germline CDR1 is SGHTA and CDR2 FQGNSA. The CDR3 is 15 amino acids. V lost 6 bases and J lost 8, with 17 bases in between. Study-wide results and limits: At study baseline, merely six AZD1222 recipients were seropositive. Repertoire sampling occurred only after the peak T cell response. The donors showed a predominance of white British ancestry and of females, with possible underestimation of clonal diversity.

V usage is TRBV7-2 and J usage is TRBJ2-6, with D perhaps TRBD2 (6 bases). The source was peripheral blood, collected on day 0 of AZD1222 vaccination. This TCR derives from an adult in good health. The DNA of the CDR3 is TGTGCCAGCAGTTACGGGGGTGCTAGAACCAACGTCCTGACTTTC. Translated, it gives CASSYGGARTNVLTF.